The rows below give T cell receptor beta chains drawn from one sample of a study of Ad26.COV2.S vaccination and SARS-CoV-2 variants. The data were produced by immunoSEQ multiplex PCR, yet TCRdb's version contains in-frame clones alone and is incomplete. The sample has more than 300,000 clones, approximately 90% seen once. Sequenced material: peripheral blood, taken in a trial of Ad26.COV2.S vaccine versus placebo. The source of these receptors is a person between 18 and 59 years old who received the Ad26.COV2.S COVID-19 vaccine or a placebo. Both conserved end residues are part of each CDR3. The D gene is left open where the match is weak. Not all rows give a size; the values are once, few, many and, for expanded clones, a class.

v_gene	j_gene	d_gene	abundance	CDR3nt	CDR3aa
TRBV12-3/TRBV12-4	TRBJ1-1	-	-	TGTGCCAGCAGTGACAGCCTGAACACTGAAGCTTTCTTT	CASSDSLNTEAFF
TRBV2	TRBJ1-4	-	-	TGTGCCAGCAGGGCCGGGCTAATGGCATCGGTGGATGAAAAACTGTTTTTT	CASRAGLMASVDEKLFF
TRBV15	TRBJ1-1	-	-	TGTGCCACCAGCAGAGATCCCAGGGCGGACACTGAAGCTTTCTTT	CATSRDPRADTEAFF
TRBV7-9	TRBJ2-1	TRBD2	-	TGTGCCAGCAGCATGAGCGGGGGGGACTACAATGAGCAGTTCTTC	CASSMSGGDYNEQFF
TRBV19	TRBJ2-7	-	-	TGTGCCAGTAGTACATTGGACAGAGCCTACGAGCAGTACTTC	CASSTLDRAYEQYF
TRBV27	TRBJ2-2	-	once	TGTGCCAGCAGCCGGACCCAACGGGGGATCGGGGAGCTGTTTTTT	CASSRTQRGIGELFF
TRBV4-2	TRBJ2-1	TRBD2	once	TGTGCCAGCAGCCAAGTTCAACTAGCGGGAGTTCAGAATGAGCAGTTCTTC	CASSQVQLAGVQNEQFF
TRBV4-1	TRBJ1-2	TRBD1	-	TGCGCCAGCAGCCAAGTGGGACAGGGGGCTGTTCAGGGTGGCTACACCTTC	CASSQVGQGAVQGGYTF
TRBV28	TRBJ1-1	-	-	TGTGCCAGCAGTTTAACTCTGGCGGCGATTGAAGCTTTCTTT	CASSLTLAAIEAFF
TRBV6-5	TRBJ1-5	-	-	TGTGCCAGCAGCCAGGACCCGTATAGCAATCAGCCCCAGCATTTT	CASSQDPYSNQPQHF
TRBV7-3	TRBJ2-1	TRBD1	-	TGTGCCAGCAGCGTAACAGGGGCTTACAATGAGCAGTTCTTC	CASSVTGAYNEQFF
TRBV27	TRBJ2-1	-	-	TGTGCCAGCAGTTTATCGCCCTCGAATGAGCAGTTCTTC	CASSLSPSNEQFF